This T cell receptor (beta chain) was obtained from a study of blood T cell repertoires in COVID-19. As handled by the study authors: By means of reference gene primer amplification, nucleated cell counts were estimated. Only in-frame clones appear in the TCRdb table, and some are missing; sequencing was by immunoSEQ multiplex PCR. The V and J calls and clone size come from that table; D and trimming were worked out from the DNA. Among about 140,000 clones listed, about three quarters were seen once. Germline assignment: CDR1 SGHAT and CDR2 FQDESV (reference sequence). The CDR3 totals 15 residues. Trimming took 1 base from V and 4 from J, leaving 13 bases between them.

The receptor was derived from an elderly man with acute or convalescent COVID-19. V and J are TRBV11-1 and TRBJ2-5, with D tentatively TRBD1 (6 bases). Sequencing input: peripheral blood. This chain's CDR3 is CASSLGALGAETQYF. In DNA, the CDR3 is TGTGCCAGCAGCTTAGGTGCACTGGGGGCAGAGACCCAGTACTTC.